The next 5 T cell receptor beta chains were all read from a single sample in a study of OX40 agonist ivuxolimab in advanced cancers. This table comes from immunoSEQ multiplex PCR, and its TCRdb copy is limited to in-frame clones, with some not included. This sample has some 62,000 clones, with more than 85% found just once. The sequenced sample was CD4+ or CD8+ T cells sorted from blood, obtained in a trial of the OX40 agonist ivuxolimab. These receptors were collected from an adult with an advanced solid tumor such as melanoma, head and neck, liver or kidney cancer.

For the CDR3, the DNA is TGCAGCGTTGAAGATAACAGTTTCGATGAGCAGTTCTTC. It yields the protein CSVEDNSFDEQFF. The rearrangement joins TRBV29-1 to TRBJ2-1, with D hard to call. Germline V gene lookup returns CDR1 SQVTM and CDR2 ANQGSEA. CDR3 length: 13 residues. Trimming took 0 bases from V and 8 from J, leaving 11 bases between them.

The V and J genes are TRBV19 and TRBJ2-7, with a possible D match to TRBD2 (6 bases). The CDR3 has 15 residues. Trimming cost V 1 base and J 6 bases, with 16 bases left between them. Germline V gene data show CDR1 as LNHDA and CDR2 as SQIVND (reference sequence). CDR3 coding DNA: TGTGCCAGTAGTATAGGACTAGTGGAGGGAATCGAGCAGTACTTC. Translation: CASSIGLVEGIEQYF.

This chain joins TRBV4-3 and TRBJ2-7; TRBD2 aligns across 9 bases. The CDR3 covers 15 residues. Germline assignment: CDR1 LGHNA and CDR2 YSLEER. The V and J ends lost 0 bases and 9 bases, in that order; junction bases with no gene match: 9. The CDR3 region has the DNA TGCGCCAGCAGCCAAGACCGGGGACTAGCTCAAGTGCAGTACTTC. Its protein product is CASSQDRGLAQVQYF.

CDR3 protein: CATGPGGLLPDTQYF. CDR3 in DNA: TGTGCCACCGGACCTGGGGGGCTGCTGCCAGATACGCAGTATTTT. This chain links TRBV15 with TRBJ2-3; the D call may be TRBD1 or TRBD2 (6 bases each). The CDR3 has 15 amino acids. Germline V gene sequence: CDR1 LNHNV, CDR2 YYDKDF (reference sequence). V dropped 8 bases and J dropped 4 bases, with 19 bases sitting between them.

The chain has TRBV27 and TRBJ2-7; no definite D call. The V gene lost 4 bases and the J gene lost 5 bases, with 9 bases spanning the gap. CDR1 is MNHEY and CDR2 is SMNVEV in the germline V gene (reference sequence). The CDR3 loop spans 12 amino acids. This CDR3 reads CASSSSLNEQYF. DNA for the CDR3: TGTGCCAGCAGTTCCTCCTTGAACGAGCAGTACTTC.